This T cell receptor beta chain is drawn from a study of T cell changes during pregnancy in multiple sclerosis. Clones were read by immunoSEQ multiplex PCR, and TCRdb kept only the in-frame ones, dropping some. The sample carries 100,000 or so clones, almost 95% recorded once. CDR1 and CDR2 (germline): LNHDA, SQIVND (reference sequence). Trimming removed 5 bases from V and 1 base from J, with 8 bases in between. CDR3 length: 13 amino acids. The sequence was collected from a female donor with multiple sclerosis, enrolled in a pregnancy study. The material sequenced was peripheral blood, taken before pregnancy. The gene calls are TRBV19 and TRBJ1-1; D uncertain. CDR3 in amino acids: CASSQSGNTEAFF. The CDR3 nucleotides read TGTGCCAGTAGTCAATCGGGGAACACTGAAGCTTTCTTT.